This TCR beta chain appears in the sequencing data of a study of T cell responses to AZD1222 COVID-19 vaccine listed by TCRdb under 2021. In terms of the full investigation: AZD1222 recipients given second doses at about 4 weeks or at about 12 weeks were pooled, since spike-specific TCR depth and breadth were not found to differ between the two schedules. A total of 233 trial participants underwent TCR sequencing, of whom roughly 210 received two doses of AZD1222 and about 25 received two doses of the MenACWY control vaccine. Enrollment into the trials was organized by age into subgroups of 18-55, 56-69 and 70-plus years, and those subgroups contained approximately 150, 30 and 60 TCR-sequenced participants, respectively. Here is what the overall study found, with its caveats: After two AZD1222 doses, spike-specific TCR breadth and depth were significantly higher than at day 0 and than in MenACWY recipients. Conclusions about previously exposed vaccinees were limited because only a handful of AZD1222 recipients were SARS-CoV-2 seropositive at baseline. Reportedly, close to half of the unique spike-specific TCRs recognized epitopes lying outside the regions that are mutated in the B.1.351 and B.1.1.7 variants. The 56-69-year group was small, and its depth increase did not reach significance, likely because of low power. Because no day 14 peak-response samples were available, the repertoires could be characterized only after the peak T cell response. Most participants were white British and females outnumbered males, and the authors suggested that clonal diversity may have been underestimated. Vaccine-associated CD4 TCRs spanned the whole spike protein, with dominant responses in regions 160-218 and 743-854.

Between the V and J ends, shortened by 3 bases and 2 bases respectively, the junction contains 12 bases. The CDR3 holds 15 amino acids from the cysteine to the phenylalanine. Only the CDR3 portion is preserved as DNA: 45 bases, with reading frame beginning at the first base. Taken from the germline V gene, the CDR1 and CDR2 loops are SGHRS and YFSETQ. The CDR3 regions of human TCRbeta chains were analyzed by immunosequencing. The authors processed their data as follows. TCRs in the repertoires were matched against a reference library of SARS-CoV-2-specific TCRs that had been generated with the MIRA antigen-specificity platform. Breadth was defined as the fraction of unique TCRs that were SARS-CoV-2-associated, and depth was defined as the fraction of total T cells that were SARS-CoV-2-associated. Using the MIRA data, every spike-specific TCR was mapped to the spike region that the TCR reacted to and assigned to either a CD4 or a CD8 class. Log10-transformed breadth and depth values were compared by one-way ANOVA with Sidak's multiple comparisons tests. Here the immuneACCESS table is served through TCRdb, limited to in-frame sequences with V and J called. Missing clones are a known gap in these copies; in checked studies unresolved V genes cover under half, and the rest lacks a known reason. V, J and clone size reflect that table, while D and trimming were determined from the DNA. The sample table shows approximately 140,000 clones, and roughly 91% are seen once. Around 4.7% of the sample belongs to the ten largest clones.

The time point label, read with the paper, signifies: baseline before first vaccination. Vaccinee samples came from UK trials COV001 and COV002, including a single-blind randomized controlled phase 2/3 trial of AZD1222 (ChAdOx1 nCoV-19) in healthy adults. Trial participant PBMC samples were collected at day 0 and day 28 after the second dose for TCRbeta chain sequencing. To note about this clone: The antigen it recognizes is unknown. No much larger clone is present one base from it, and per-base qualities are unavailable.

The chain uses TRBV5-1 and TRBJ1-3, with no reliable assignment of the D segment. The TCR was taken from an adult in good health. The input for sequencing was peripheral blood, taken on day 0 of AZD1222 vaccination. The CDR3 region: CASSSTLGAGNTIYF. In nucleotides, the sequence is TGCGCCAGCAGCTCGACCCTTGGGGCTGGAAACACCATATATTTT.